This is a list of T cell receptor beta chains from one sample in a study of blood T cell repertoires in COVID-19. Sequencing was performed with immunoSEQ multiplex PCR; in TCRdb, only in-frame clones are kept and a portion is missing. Among roughly 250,000 clones listed, approximately 90% were seen once. Sequenced material: PBMCs or T cells enriched from blood (not recorded which). These receptor sequences come from a human donor in a cohort exposed to, infected with or recovered from COVID-19 (not recorded which). The donor label of this sample is uncertain. The CDR3 runs from the conserved cysteine through the conserved F or W.

cdr3_aa j_call v_call
CAISIRTGDNEQFF TRBJ2-1 TRBV10-3
CASSREPNQPQHF TRBJ1-5 TRBV7-9
CASTPTGTSHEKLFF TRBJ1-4 TRBV6-5
CASSFGAGGETQYF TRBJ2-5 TRBV7-3
CASSQGEQPQHF TRBJ1-5 TRBV3-1/TRBV3-2
CASSLEVLSYEQYF TRBJ2-7 TRBV7-2
CASSLGQGHQETQYF TRBJ2-5 TRBV5-6
CASSQRSIYGYTF TRBJ1-2 TRBV3-1/TRBV3-2
CASSLVAGASTDTQYF TRBJ2-3 TRBV9
CASSRANRGLNKPQHF TRBJ1-5 TRBV5-1
CASSDPTSGGSKQFF TRBJ2-1 TRBV9
CASGGPWDNTDTQYF TRBJ2-3 TRBV12-5
CASSLDGSQSYGYTF TRBJ1-2 TRBV5-1
CASSLGSGGSSSYNEQFF TRBJ2-1 TRBV3-1/TRBV3-2
CAISGQVMDTGELFF TRBJ2-2 TRBV10-3
CAWNSRQGDEKLFF TRBJ1-4 TRBV30
CATSKLAGSGTDTQYF TRBJ2-3 TRBV15
CAIPAGGDGYTF TRBJ1-2 TRBV10-3
CASSAGQGSSYGYTF TRBJ1-2 TRBV19
CSASRSGRGSNYGYTF TRBJ1-2 TRBV20-1
CASSYRTGSGELFF TRBJ2-2 TRBV11-1
CASRTGAHEQYF TRBJ2-7 TRBV27
CAWRPPLLSGYTF TRBJ1-2 TRBV30
CASSLEVGTASYNEQFF TRBJ2-1 TRBV7-7
CASSLVPGQTNTEAFF TRBJ1-1 TRBV5-1
CASSALGTGGGGPQHF TRBJ1-5 TRBV27
CASGLEEDQPQHF TRBJ1-5 TRBV12-5
CASSERAPYGYTF TRBJ1-2 TRBV2
CASSRQGTQETQYF TRBJ2-5 TRBV3-1/TRBV3-2
CAWSVLGPRERYTF TRBJ1-2 TRBV30
CASSLGGEQPQHF TRBJ1-5 TRBV12-3/TRBV12-4
CASSAASRIYGYTF TRBJ1-2 TRBV19
CASRYASGGDYTQYF TRBJ2-3 TRBV6-5
CASTPDRDRAYEQFF TRBJ2-1 TRBV7-2
CASSLQEDTQYF TRBJ2-3 TRBV11-3
CASSQVRQGPSANYGYTF TRBJ1-2 TRBV4-1